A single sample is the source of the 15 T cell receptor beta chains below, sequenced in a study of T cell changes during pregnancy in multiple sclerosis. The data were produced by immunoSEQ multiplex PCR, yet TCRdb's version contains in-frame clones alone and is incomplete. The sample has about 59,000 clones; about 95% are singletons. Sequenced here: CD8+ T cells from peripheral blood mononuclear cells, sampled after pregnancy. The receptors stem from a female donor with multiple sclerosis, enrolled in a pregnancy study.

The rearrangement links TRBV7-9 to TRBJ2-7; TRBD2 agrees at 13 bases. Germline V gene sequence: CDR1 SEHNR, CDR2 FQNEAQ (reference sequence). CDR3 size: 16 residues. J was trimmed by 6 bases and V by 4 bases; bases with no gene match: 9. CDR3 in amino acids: CASSSHRTSGSGEQYF. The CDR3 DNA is TGTGCCAGCAGCTCCCACAGGACTAGCGGGAGCGGCGAGCAGTACTTC. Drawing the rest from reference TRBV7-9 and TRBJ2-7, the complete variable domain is DTGVSQNPRHKITKRGQNVTFRCDPISEHNRLYWYRQTLGQGPEFLTYFQNEAQLEKSRLLSDRFSAERPKGSFSTLEIQRTEQGDSAMYLCASSSHRTSGSGEQYFGPGTRLTVT.

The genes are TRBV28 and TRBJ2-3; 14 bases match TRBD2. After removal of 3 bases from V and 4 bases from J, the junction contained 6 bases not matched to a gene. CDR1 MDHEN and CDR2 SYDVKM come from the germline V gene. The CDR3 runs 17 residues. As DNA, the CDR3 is TGTGCCAGCAGTTTGGGGACTAGCGGGAGTACTTCAGATACGCAGTATTTT. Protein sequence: CASSLGTSGSTSDTQYF.

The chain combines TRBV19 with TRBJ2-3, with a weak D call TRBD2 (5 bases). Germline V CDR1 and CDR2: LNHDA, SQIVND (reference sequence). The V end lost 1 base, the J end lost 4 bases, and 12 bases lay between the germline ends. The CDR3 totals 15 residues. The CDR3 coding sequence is TGTGCCAGTAGTATAGGGGGAACAGCGGCAGATACGCAGTATTTT. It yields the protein CASSIGGTAADTQYF.

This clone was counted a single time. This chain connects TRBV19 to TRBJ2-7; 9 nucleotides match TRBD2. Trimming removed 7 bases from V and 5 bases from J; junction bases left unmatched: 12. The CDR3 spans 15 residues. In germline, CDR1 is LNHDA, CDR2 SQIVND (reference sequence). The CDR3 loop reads CASKLTGLALDEQYF. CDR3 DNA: TGTGCCAGTAAATTAACGGGACTAGCATTAGACGAGCAGTACTTC.

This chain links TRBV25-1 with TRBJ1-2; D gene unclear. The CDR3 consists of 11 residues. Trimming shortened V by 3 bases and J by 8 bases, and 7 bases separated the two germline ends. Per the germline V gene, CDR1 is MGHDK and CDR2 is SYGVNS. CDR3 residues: CASSDYVGYTF. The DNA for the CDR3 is TGTGCCAGCAGTGACTACGTGGGCTACACCTTC.

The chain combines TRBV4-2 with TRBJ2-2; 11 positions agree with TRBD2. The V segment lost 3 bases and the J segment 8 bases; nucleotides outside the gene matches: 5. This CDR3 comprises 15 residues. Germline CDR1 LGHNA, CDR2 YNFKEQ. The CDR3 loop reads CASSQPGLAEGELFF. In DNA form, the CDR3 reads TGTGCCAGCAGCCAGCCGGGACTAGCGGAGGGGGAGCTGTTTTTT.

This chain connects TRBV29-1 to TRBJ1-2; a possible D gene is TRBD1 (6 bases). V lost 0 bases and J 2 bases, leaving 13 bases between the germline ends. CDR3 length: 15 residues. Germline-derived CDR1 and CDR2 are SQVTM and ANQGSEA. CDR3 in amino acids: CSVEDGDDRNYGYTF. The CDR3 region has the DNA TGCAGCGTTGAAGATGGGGATGACAGGAACTATGGCTACACCTTC.

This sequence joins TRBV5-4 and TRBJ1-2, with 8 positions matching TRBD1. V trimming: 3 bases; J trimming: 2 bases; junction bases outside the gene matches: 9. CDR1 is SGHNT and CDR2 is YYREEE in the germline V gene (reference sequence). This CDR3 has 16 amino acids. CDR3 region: CASSSPEDRVNYGYTF. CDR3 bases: TGTGCCAGCAGCTCGCCTGAGGACAGGGTAAACTATGGCTACACCTTC.

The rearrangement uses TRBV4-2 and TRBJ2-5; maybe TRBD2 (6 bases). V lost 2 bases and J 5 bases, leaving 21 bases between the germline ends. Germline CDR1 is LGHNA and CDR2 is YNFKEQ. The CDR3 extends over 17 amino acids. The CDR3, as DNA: TGTGCCAGCAGCCAAATCTCTAGAGGGGAGGAGGAGGAGACCCAGTACTTC. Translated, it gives CASSQISRGEEEETQYF.

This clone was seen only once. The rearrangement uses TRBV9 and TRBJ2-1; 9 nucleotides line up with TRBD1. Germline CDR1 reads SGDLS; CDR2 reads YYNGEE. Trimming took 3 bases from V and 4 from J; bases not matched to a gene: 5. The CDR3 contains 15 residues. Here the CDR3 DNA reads TGTGCCAGCAGCGCCACAGGGGGCCCGTACAATGAGCAGTTCTTC. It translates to CASSATGGPYNEQFF.

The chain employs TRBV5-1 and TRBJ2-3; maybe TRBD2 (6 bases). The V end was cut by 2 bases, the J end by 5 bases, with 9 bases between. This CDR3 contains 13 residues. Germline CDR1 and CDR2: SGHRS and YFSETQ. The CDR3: CASSFWEEDTQYF. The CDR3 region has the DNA TGCGCCAGCAGCTTTTGGGAGGAAGATACGCAGTATTTT.

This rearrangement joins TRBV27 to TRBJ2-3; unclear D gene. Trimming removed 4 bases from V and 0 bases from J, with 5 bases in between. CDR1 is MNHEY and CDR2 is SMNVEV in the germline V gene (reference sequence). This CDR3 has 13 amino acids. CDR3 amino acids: CASSWASTDTQYF. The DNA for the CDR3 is TGTGCCAGCAGTTGGGCTAGCACAGATACGCAGTATTTT.

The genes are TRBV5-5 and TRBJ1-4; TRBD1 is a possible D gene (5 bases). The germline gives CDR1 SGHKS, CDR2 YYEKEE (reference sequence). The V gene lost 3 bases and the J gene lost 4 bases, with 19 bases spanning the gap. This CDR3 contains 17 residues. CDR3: CASSSFPMDTHNEKLFF. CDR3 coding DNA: TGTGCCAGCAGCTCGTTTCCTATGGACACCCATAATGAAAAACTGTTTTTT. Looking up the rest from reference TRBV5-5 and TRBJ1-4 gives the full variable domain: DAGVTQSPTHLIKTRGQQVTLRCSPISGHKSVSWYQQVLGQGPQFIFQYYEKEERGRGNFPDRFSARQFPNYSSELNVNALLLGDSALYLCASSSFPMDTHNEKLFFGSGTQLSVL.

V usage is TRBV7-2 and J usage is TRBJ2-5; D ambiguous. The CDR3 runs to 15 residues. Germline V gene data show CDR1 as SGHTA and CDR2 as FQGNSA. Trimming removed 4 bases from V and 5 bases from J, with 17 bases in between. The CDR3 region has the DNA TGTGCCAGCAGCTCCTCTATTGGTCGGCGGGAGACCCAGTACTTC. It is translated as CASSSSIGRRETQYF.

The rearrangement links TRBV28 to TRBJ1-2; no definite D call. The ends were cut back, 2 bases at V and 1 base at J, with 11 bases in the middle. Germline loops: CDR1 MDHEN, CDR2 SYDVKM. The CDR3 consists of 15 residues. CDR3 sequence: CASSLTGSGNYGYTF. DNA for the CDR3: TGTGCCAGCAGTTTAACGGGATCGGGTAACTATGGCTACACCTTC.